This entry describes one TCR beta chain. This sample is drawn from a study of technical replicates of blood from a few donors. Measured with immunoSEQ multiplex PCR; TCRdb has only the in-frame clones, and not every one. The sample yields about 69,000 clones, around 90% seen once. The sample taken for sequencing was PBMCs. The clonotype was recovered from a human donor in good health. Some clones in this sample may be carry-over from other donors' samples.

The CDR3 DNA follows: TGTGCCAGTAGTATGTCCAGGGTCGACAATCAGCCCCAGCATTTT. Its protein product is CASSMSRVDNQPQHF. V and J are TRBV19 and TRBJ1-5, with TRBD1 as a possible D gene (5 bases). The CDR3 spans 15 residues. Trimming shortened V by 3 bases and J by 3 bases, and 12 bases separated the two germline ends. Germline CDR1 and CDR2: LNHDA and SQIVND (reference sequence).